This TCR beta chain was captured by sequencing in a study of blood T cell repertoires in COVID-19. V was pared by 1 base and J by 8 bases, with 11 bases between. CDR1 SEHNR and CDR2 FQNEAQ come from the germline V gene (reference sequence). The CDR3 runs 13 residues. Assay: immunoSEQ multiplex PCR; the TCRdb copy retains only in-frame clones and omits some. The table includes under 300,000 clones, 65% to 90% detected once. The J gene is TRBJ1-1, the V gene TRBV7-9; unclear D gene. The receptor was isolated from a woman of 80 years or more with active or convalescent COVID-19. The sequencing sample was made of peripheral blood. CDR3 protein: CASSLDHRFEAFF. DNA for the CDR3: TGTGCCAGCAGCTTAGACCACAGATTCGAAGCTTTCTTT.